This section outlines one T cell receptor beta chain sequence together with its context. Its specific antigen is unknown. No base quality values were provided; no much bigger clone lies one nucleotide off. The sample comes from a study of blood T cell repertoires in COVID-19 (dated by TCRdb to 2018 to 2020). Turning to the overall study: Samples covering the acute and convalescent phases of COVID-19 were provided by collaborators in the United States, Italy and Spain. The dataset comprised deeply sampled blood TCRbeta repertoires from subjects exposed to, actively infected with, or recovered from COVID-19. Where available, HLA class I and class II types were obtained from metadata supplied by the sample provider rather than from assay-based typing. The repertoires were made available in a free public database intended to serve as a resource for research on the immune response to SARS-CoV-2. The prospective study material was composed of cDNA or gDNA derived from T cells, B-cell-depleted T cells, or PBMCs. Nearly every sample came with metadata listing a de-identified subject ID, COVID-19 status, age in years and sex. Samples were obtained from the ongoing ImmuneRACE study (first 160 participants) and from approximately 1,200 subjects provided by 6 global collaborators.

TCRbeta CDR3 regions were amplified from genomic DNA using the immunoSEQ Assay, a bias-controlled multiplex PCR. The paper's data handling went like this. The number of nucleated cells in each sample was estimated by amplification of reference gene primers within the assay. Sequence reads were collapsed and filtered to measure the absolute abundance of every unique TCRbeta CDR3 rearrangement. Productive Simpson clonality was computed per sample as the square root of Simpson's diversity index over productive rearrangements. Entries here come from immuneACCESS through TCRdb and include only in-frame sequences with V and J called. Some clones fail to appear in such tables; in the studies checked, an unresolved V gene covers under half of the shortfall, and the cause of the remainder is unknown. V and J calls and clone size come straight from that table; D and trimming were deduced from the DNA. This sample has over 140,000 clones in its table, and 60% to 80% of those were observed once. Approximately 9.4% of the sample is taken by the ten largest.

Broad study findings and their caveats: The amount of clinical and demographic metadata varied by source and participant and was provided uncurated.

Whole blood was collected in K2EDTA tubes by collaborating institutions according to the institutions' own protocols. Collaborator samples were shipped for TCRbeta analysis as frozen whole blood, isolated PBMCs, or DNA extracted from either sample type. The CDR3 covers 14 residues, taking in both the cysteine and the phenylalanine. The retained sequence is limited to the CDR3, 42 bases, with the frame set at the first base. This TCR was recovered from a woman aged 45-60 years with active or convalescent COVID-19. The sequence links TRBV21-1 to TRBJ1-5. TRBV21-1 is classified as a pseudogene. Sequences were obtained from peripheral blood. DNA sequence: TGTGCCAGCAGCAAAGGTGCGGGAAGTCAGCCCCAGCATTTT. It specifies CASSKGAGSQPQHF.